The T cell receptor (beta chain) described here comes from a study of radiotherapy plus CTLA-4 blockade in lung cancer. The CDR3 contains 15 residues. Germline V gene sequence: CDR1 MDHEN, CDR2 SYDVKM. The V and J ends lost 1 base and 4 bases respectively, with 11 bases between them. The protocol was immunoSEQ multiplex PCR, while the TCRdb copy is restricted to in-frame clones and leaves out a portion. This table has 39,000 or so clones, about 68% appearing once. The chain links TRBV28 to TRBJ1-3; possibly TRBD1 for D (5 bases). Source: peripheral blood, taken from a patient treated with radiotherapy plus ipilimumab. This receptor was taken from a human donor with non-small cell lung cancer who had stable disease on radiotherapy plus ipilimumab. Here the CDR3 reads CASSLLAGDGNTIYF. The CDR3 region has the DNA TGTGCCAGCAGTTTATTGGCGGGGGACGGAAACACCATATATTTT.